This is a list of T cell receptor beta chains from one sample in a study of T-cell memory formation after mild COVID-19. MiXCR, applied by TCRdb to the 5' RACE reads, yields one record per CDR3 protein. The sample contains 560,000 or so distinct CDR3 sequences, 17% of which appear only once. The specimen sequenced was PBMCs or a T cell subset sorted from them (not recorded which). All receptors come from an adult woman who had mild COVID-19 (a few samples of this study predate the infection). Cell type and time point are not known. CDR3s include the opening cysteine and the closing phenylalanine or tryptophan. Fields, in order: clone size, V gene, D gene, J gene, CDR3 protein, CDR3 DNA. D genes are given only for firm matches. The size entry is marked missing in some rows and otherwise reads once, few, many or a size class.

clone size: many
V gene: TRBV24-1
D gene: .
J gene: TRBJ2-1
CDR3 protein: CATSDYNEQFF
CDR3 DNA: TGTGCCACCAGTGATTACAATGAGCAGTTCTTC

clone size: few
V gene: TRBV25-1
D gene: TRBD2
J gene: TRBJ2-1
CDR3 protein: CASSEGASGILLGNNEQFF
CDR3 DNA: TGTGCCAGCAGTGAAGGGGCTAGCGGGATCCTGCTAGGGAACAATGAGCAGTTCTTC

clone size: few
V gene: TRBV20-1
D gene: .
J gene: TRBJ2-7
CDR3 protein: CSARQGFYEQYF
CDR3 DNA: TGCAGTGCTAGACAGGGGTTCTACGAGCAGTACTTC

clone size: .
V gene: TRBV6-5
D gene: TRBD2
J gene: TRBJ2-1
CDR3 protein: CASSHQFGAGGPSYNEQFF
CDR3 DNA: TGTGCCAGCAGTCACCAGTTCGGAGCGGGAGGGCCCTCCTACAATGAGCAGTTCTTC

clone size: many
V gene: TRBV6-5
D gene: .
J gene: TRBJ2-6
CDR3 protein: CASSLSGANVLTF
CDR3 DNA: TGTGCCAGCAGTTTATCTGGGGCCAACGTCCTGACTTTC

clone size: few
V gene: TRBV5-1
D gene: .
J gene: TRBJ1-1
CDR3 protein: CASSSGRGEAFF
CDR3 DNA: TGCGCCAGCAGTTCCGGACGGGGCGAAGCTTTCTTT

clone size: few
V gene: TRBV12-3/TRBV12-4
D gene: .
J gene: TRBJ2-2
CDR3 protein: CASSGRFRLNNTGELFF
CDR3 DNA: TGTGCCAGCAGTGGAAGATTCAGACTTAATAACACCGGGGAGCTGTTTTTT

clone size: .
V gene: TRBV20-1
D gene: TRBD2
J gene: TRBJ2-7
CDR3 protein: CSAVLAGGPVQYF
CDR3 DNA: TGCAGTGCAGTACTAGCGGGAGGGCCGGTGCAGTACTTC

clone size: few
V gene: TRBV11-3
D gene: .
J gene: TRBJ2-3
CDR3 protein: CASTLFRGATQYF
CDR3 DNA: TGTGCCAGCACCCTTTTTCGTGGGGCTACGCAGTATTTT

clone size: .
V gene: TRBV3-1
D gene: .
J gene: TRBJ2-4
CDR3 protein: CASSTQAFREIWWTKNIQYF
CDR3 DNA: TGTGCCAGCAGCACACAGGCGTTCCGGGAGATATGGTGGACCAAAAACATTCAGTACTTC

clone size: .
V gene: TRBV19
D gene: TRBD2
J gene: TRBJ2-3
CDR3 protein: CASRLSSGIGTDTQYF
CDR3 DNA: TGTGCCAGTAGACTGTCTAGCGGGATCGGCACAGATACGCAGTATTTT

clone size: few
V gene: TRBV20-1
D gene: .
J gene: TRBJ2-1
CDR3 protein: CSARDFGTLDDNEQFF
CDR3 DNA: TGCAGTGCTAGAGATTTTGGGACTCTGGACGACAATGAGCAGTTCTTC

clone size: few
V gene: TRBV6-2/TRBV6-3
D gene: .
J gene: TRBJ1-2
CDR3 protein: CASSYYANYGYTF
CDR3 DNA: TGTGCCAGCAGTTACTACGCTAACTATGGCTACACCTTC

clone size: .
V gene: TRBV7-8
D gene: TRBD2
J gene: TRBJ2-5
CDR3 protein: CASSLPFGLALQETQYF
CDR3 DNA: TGTGCCAGCAGCCTACCCTTTGGACTAGCGCTACAAGAGACCCAGTACTTC

clone size: .
V gene: TRBV29-1
D gene: TRBD2
J gene: TRBJ2-5
CDR3 protein: CSVAGTSGQETQYF
CDR3 DNA: TGCAGCGTGGCCGGGACTAGCGGCCAAGAGACCCAGTACTTC

clone size: few
V gene: TRBV7-2
D gene: .
J gene: TRBJ1-4
CDR3 protein: CASSYGRNEKLFF
CDR3 DNA: TGTGCCAGCAGCTACGGCCGGAATGAAAAACTGTTTTTT

clone size: .
V gene: TRBV20-1
D gene: .
J gene: TRBJ2-1
CDR3 protein: CSARVSGNPYNEQFF
CDR3 DNA: TGCAGTGCTAGAGTTTCAGGGAACCCCTACAATGAGCAGTTCTTC

clone size: few
V gene: TRBV20-1
D gene: .
J gene: TRBJ1-2
CDR3 protein: CSGSGGVRGYTF
CDR3 DNA: TGCAGTGGGAGCGGGGGGGTGCGAGGCTACACCTTC

clone size: .
V gene: TRBV15
D gene: .
J gene: TRBJ1-1
CDR3 protein: CATSGVLGDTEAFF
CDR3 DNA: TGTGCCACCAGCGGGGTTTTGGGGGACACTGAAGCTTTCTTT

clone size: few
V gene: TRBV9
D gene: .
J gene: TRBJ2-7
CDR3 protein: CASSLTDYEQYF
CDR3 DNA: TGTGCCAGCAGTCTCACGGATTACGAGCAGTACTTC

clone size: few
V gene: TRBV5-6
D gene: TRBD2
J gene: TRBJ2-7
CDR3 protein: CASSIYAGTSPYEQYF
CDR3 DNA: TGTGCCAGCAGCATTTACGCCGGGACTAGTCCCTACGAGCAGTACTTC

clone size: .
V gene: TRBV4-1
D gene: .
J gene: TRBJ2-7
CDR3 protein: CASSQDKLEHSYEQYF
CDR3 DNA: TGCGCCAGCAGCCAAGATAAACTAGAGCACTCCTACGAGCAGTACTTC

clone size: .
V gene: TRBV29-1
D gene: .
J gene: TRBJ2-3
CDR3 protein: CSVASDSTSTDTQYF
CDR3 DNA: TGCAGCGTTGCGTCGGACAGTACTAGCACAGATACGCAGTATTTT

clone size: few
V gene: TRBV12-3/TRBV12-4
D gene: .
J gene: TRBJ1-1
CDR3 protein: CASLGTTLNTEAFF
CDR3 DNA: TGTGCCAGCTTAGGGACTACTTTGAACACTGAAGCTTTCTTT

clone size: .
V gene: TRBV5-4
D gene: TRBD2
J gene: TRBJ2-3
CDR3 protein: CASRDSGSPDTQYF
CDR3 DNA: TGTGCCAGCAGGGATAGCGGGAGTCCAGATACGCAGTATTTT

clone size: few
V gene: TRBV5-4
D gene: TRBD2
J gene: TRBJ2-7
CDR3 protein: CASSSSGGNEQYF
CDR3 DNA: TGTGCCAGCAGCTCCTCGGGGGGGAACGAGCAGTACTTC

clone size: .
V gene: TRBV7-2
D gene: .
J gene: TRBJ2-4
CDR3 protein: CASSYSGSRINF
CDR3 DNA: TGTGCCAGCAGCTATTCGGGTTCTCGCATTAACTTC

clone size: .
V gene: TRBV24-1
D gene: .
J gene: TRBJ2-7
CDR3 protein: CATSDSGGNSYEQYF
CDR3 DNA: TGTGCCACCAGTGATTCTGGCGGGAACTCCTACGAGCAGTACTTC

clone size: .
V gene: TRBV6-5
D gene: .
J gene: TRBJ2-1
CDR3 protein: CASSYGATYNEQFF
CDR3 DNA: TGTGCCAGCAGTTACGGGGCCACCTACAATGAGCAGTTCTTC

clone size: .
V gene: TRBV4-1
D gene: TRBD1
J gene: TRBJ1-5
CDR3 protein: CASSHWTGDQQPQHF
CDR3 DNA: TGCGCCAGCAGCCATTGGACAGGCGATCAACAGCCCCAGCATTTT

clone size: few
V gene: TRBV15
D gene: TRBD2
J gene: TRBJ2-1
CDR3 protein: CATSRDGLAGKQFF
CDR3 DNA: TGTGCCACCAGCAGAGATGGGCTAGCGGGGAAGCAGTTCTTC

clone size: .
V gene: TRBV5-4
D gene: TRBD1
J gene: TRBJ2-3
CDR3 protein: CASSSYGTGSDTQYF
CDR3 DNA: TGTGCCAGCAGCTCATACGGGACAGGGTCAGATACGCAGTATTTT

clone size: .
V gene: TRBV18
D gene: .
J gene: TRBJ2-1
CDR3 protein: CASSLEFGGIHGNEQFF
CDR3 DNA: TGTGCCAGCTCACTCGAATTTGGTGGAATACACGGGAATGAGCAGTTCTTC

clone size: .
V gene: TRBV2
D gene: .
J gene: TRBJ2-2
CDR3 protein: CASRADTGELFF
CDR3 DNA: TGTGCCAGCAGAGCGGATACCGGGGAGCTGTTTTTT

clone size: .
V gene: TRBV6-1
D gene: .
J gene: TRBJ1-5
CDR3 protein: CASSESPPGSQPQHF
CDR3 DNA: TGTGCCAGCAGTGAAAGTCCCCCGGGCAGCCAGCCCCAGCATTTT

clone size: few
V gene: TRBV9
D gene: .
J gene: TRBJ1-1
CDR3 protein: CASSVALGGDGTEAFF
CDR3 DNA: TGTGCCAGCAGCGTAGCTTTGGGGGGGGACGGGACTGAAGCTTTCTTT

clone size: .
V gene: TRBV12-3/TRBV12-4
D gene: TRBD2
J gene: TRBJ2-2
CDR3 protein: CASSSRGGWGGELFF
CDR3 DNA: TGTGCCAGCAGTTCCCGCGGGGGATGGGGCGGGGAGCTGTTTTTT

clone size: few
V gene: TRBV20-1
D gene: TRBD1
J gene: TRBJ2-3
CDR3 protein: CSAPDRVTDTQYF
CDR3 DNA: TGCAGTGCTCCAGACAGGGTCACAGATACGCAGTATTTT

clone size: .
V gene: TRBV16
D gene: TRBD1
J gene: TRBJ1-1
CDR3 protein: CASSQGQGKNTEAFF
CDR3 DNA: TGTGCCAGCAGCCAGGGACAGGGGAAGAACACTGAAGCTTTCTTT

clone size: .
V gene: TRBV6-5
D gene: .
J gene: TRBJ1-6
CDR3 protein: CASSYRDTSLHSPLHF
CDR3 DNA: TGTGCCAGCAGTTACCGGGACACCTCCCTTCATTCACCCCTCCACTTT

clone size: many
V gene: TRBV6-6
D gene: TRBD2
J gene: TRBJ2-5
CDR3 protein: CASSPLEGAGEKTQYF
CDR3 DNA: TGTGCCAGCAGTCCACTCGAGGGAGCGGGGGAGAAGACCCAGTACTTC

clone size: .
V gene: TRBV4-1
D gene: TRBD1
J gene: TRBJ2-1
CDR3 protein: CASSRDRAEEQFF
CDR3 DNA: TGCGCCAGCAGCCGCGACAGGGCAGAAGAGCAGTTCTTC

clone size: .
V gene: TRBV12-3/TRBV12-4
D gene: .
J gene: TRBJ2-1
CDR3 protein: CASSLELGNEQFF
CDR3 DNA: TGTGCCAGCAGTCTAGAGCTGGGGAATGAGCAGTTCTTC

clone size: many
V gene: TRBV7-3
D gene: TRBD1
J gene: TRBJ2-3
CDR3 protein: CASSYKGADTQYF
CDR3 DNA: TGTGCCAGCAGCTATAAGGGGGCGGATACGCAGTATTTT

clone size: .
V gene: TRBV2
D gene: .
J gene: TRBJ1-1
CDR3 protein: CASSESPGGTNTEAFF
CDR3 DNA: TGTGCCAGCAGTGAATCTCCGGGAGGTACGAACACTGAAGCTTTCTTT

clone size: .
V gene: TRBV6-2/TRBV6-3
D gene: .
J gene: TRBJ2-3
CDR3 protein: CASGWRTTGTDTQYF
CDR3 DNA: TGTGCCAGCGGCTGGAGGACTACTGGCACAGATACGCAGTATTTT

clone size: many
V gene: TRBV5-1
D gene: .
J gene: TRBJ1-2
CDR3 protein: CASSLERGGYTF
CDR3 DNA: TGCGCCAGCAGCTTGGAAAGGGGAGGCTACACCTTC

clone size: few
V gene: TRBV20-1
D gene: TRBD2
J gene: TRBJ2-3
CDR3 protein: CSARRPGGPIDTQYF
CDR3 DNA: TGCAGTGCTAGGAGGCCGGGGGGGCCCATAGATACGCAGTATTTT

clone size: .
V gene: TRBV7-9
D gene: .
J gene: TRBJ2-1
CDR3 protein: CASSLVAYTEQFF
CDR3 DNA: TGTGCCAGCAGCTTAGTGGCCTATACCGAGCAGTTCTTC

clone size: .
V gene: TRBV4-1
D gene: TRBD2
J gene: TRBJ2-3
CDR3 protein: CASSRRTSGEADTQYF
CDR3 DNA: TGCGCCAGCAGCCGCCGGACTAGCGGGGAGGCAGATACGCAGTATTTT

clone size: many
V gene: TRBV5-1
D gene: TRBD1
J gene: TRBJ2-1
CDR3 protein: CASSSKPGQVNNEQFF
CDR3 DNA: TGCGCCAGCAGCTCCAAACCTGGACAGGTCAACAATGAGCAGTTCTTC

clone size: .
V gene: TRBV7-2
D gene: TRBD1
J gene: TRBJ2-2
CDR3 protein: CASSLGQGQTGELFF
CDR3 DNA: TGTGCCAGCAGCTTAGGACAGGGGCAAACCGGGGAGCTGTTTTTT

clone size: few
V gene: TRBV5-1
D gene: TRBD1
J gene: TRBJ2-7
CDR3 protein: CASRLPGTGVNEQYF
CDR3 DNA: TGCGCCAGCAGGCTTCCAGGGACAGGGGTAAACGAGCAGTACTTC

clone size: .
V gene: TRBV3-1
D gene: .
J gene: TRBJ1-1
CDR3 protein: CASSPGGSMNTEAFF
CDR3 DNA: TGTGCCAGCAGCCCAGGAGGCTCCATGAACACTGAAGCTTTCTTT

clone size: few
V gene: TRBV30
D gene: TRBD2
J gene: TRBJ2-5
CDR3 protein: CAWSGGTDLFGGETQYF
CDR3 DNA: TGTGCCTGGAGCGGGGGGACCGACCTATTTGGGGGAGAGACCCAGTACTTC

clone size: few
V gene: TRBV3-1
D gene: .
J gene: TRBJ2-1
CDR3 protein: CASSQERGAYNEQFF
CDR3 DNA: TGTGCCAGCAGCCAAGAAAGGGGGGCATACAATGAGCAGTTCTTC

clone size: few
V gene: TRBV6-5
D gene: TRBD2
J gene: TRBJ2-1
CDR3 protein: CASSSTPSAGGSYNEQFF
CDR3 DNA: TGTGCCAGCAGTTCCACCCCCTCAGCGGGAGGCTCCTACAATGAGCAGTTCTTC

clone size: .
V gene: TRBV4-3
D gene: .
J gene: TRBJ2-7
CDR3 protein: CASSQDYREQYF
CDR3 DNA: TGCGCCAGCAGCCAAGATTATAGGGAGCAGTACTTC

clone size: few
V gene: TRBV19
D gene: .
J gene: TRBJ2-6
CDR3 protein: CASSTYGPTTFSGANVLTF
CDR3 DNA: TGTGCCAGTAGTACGTACGGGCCAACCACCTTCTCTGGGGCCAACGTCCTGACTTTC

clone size: .
V gene: TRBV27
D gene: .
J gene: TRBJ2-7
CDR3 protein: CASSLSQGLGNEQYF
CDR3 DNA: TGTGCCAGCAGTTTATCGCAGGGCTTAGGTAATGAGCAGTACTTC